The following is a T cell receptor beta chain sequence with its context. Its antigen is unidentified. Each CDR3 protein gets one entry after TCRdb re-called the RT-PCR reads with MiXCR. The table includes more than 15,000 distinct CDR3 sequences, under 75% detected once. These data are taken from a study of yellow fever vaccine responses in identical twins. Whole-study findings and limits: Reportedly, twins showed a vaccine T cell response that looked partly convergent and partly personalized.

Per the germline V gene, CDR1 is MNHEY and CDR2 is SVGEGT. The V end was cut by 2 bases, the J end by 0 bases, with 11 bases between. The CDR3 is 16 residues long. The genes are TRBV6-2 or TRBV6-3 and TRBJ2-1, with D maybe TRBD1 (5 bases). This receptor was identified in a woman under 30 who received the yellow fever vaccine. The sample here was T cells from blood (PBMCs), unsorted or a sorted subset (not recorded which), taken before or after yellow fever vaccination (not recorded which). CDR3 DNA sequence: TGTGCCAGCAGTTACCCGGACACAAGCTCCTACAATGAGCAGTTCTTC. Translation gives CASSYPDTSSYNEQFF.